Listed here are 14 T cell receptor beta chains from one sample, sequenced in a study of CD8 T cells in Susac syndrome. The RNA input was roughly 0.45 to 1 ug, and it was reverse transcribed with random hexamers. Via MiXCR, TCRdb re-called the immunoSEQ multiplex PCR reads, giving one row per CDR3 protein. The repertoire consists of approximately 150,000 distinct CDR3 sequences, with under 95% occurring once and the leading ten covering approximately 0.075%. The specimen was CD4+ T cells from PBMCs. These receptors all stem from a human donor in good health.

This clonotype was recorded once. CDR3 nucleotides: TGTGCCAGCAGTGACGCCGGGGTAAACATTCAGTACTTC. Encoded protein: CASSDAGVNIQYF. This chain joins TRBV2 and TRBJ2-4; maybe TRBD2 (5 bases). There are 13 residues in the CDR3. V lost 3 bases and J 6 bases, leaving 9 bases between the germline ends. Germline CDR1 reads SNHLY; CDR2 reads FYNNEI.

The chain joins TRBV29-1 to TRBJ1-1; the D gene is possibly TRBD1 (6 bases). V gave up 4 bases and J gave up 4 bases, with 16 bases separating them. The CDR3 consists of 14 residues. Germline V gene data show CDR1 as SQVTM and CDR2 as ANQGSEA. CDR3 amino acids: CSVGIQGGVTEAFF. The CDR3 nucleotides are TGCAGCGTTGGGATACAGGGAGGGGTCACTGAAGCTTTCTTT.

The chain recombines TRBV5-4 with TRBJ2-7, with 7 nucleotides matching TRBD2. Germline loops: CDR1 SGHNT, CDR2 YYREEE (reference sequence). The CDR3 consists of 15 residues. V shed 4 bases, J shed 2 bases, and the junction held 9 bases outside the gene matches. The CDR3: CASSGEGRRTYEQYF. For the CDR3, the DNA is TGTGCCAGCAGCGGGGAGGGGCGGAGGACCTACGAGCAGTACTTC.

The chain carries TRBV3-1 and TRBJ1-1; possibly TRBD1 for D (6 bases). The CDR3 extends over 16 amino acids. V was shortened by 3 bases and J by 3 bases, with 17 bases between the two germline ends. Germline CDR1 is LGHDT and CDR2 is YNNKEL (reference sequence). The CDR3 reads CASSHGAGGMDTEAFF. The CDR3 DNA reads as TGTGCCAGCAGCCACGGAGCGGGGGGCATGGACACTGAAGCTTTCTTT.

The rearrangement uses TRBV12-3 or TRBV12-4 and TRBJ2-3; 10 positions match TRBD1. The CDR3 consists of 15 residues. The V gene end was trimmed by 5 bases and the J gene end by 4 bases; junction bases not matched to a gene: 6. CDR3 DNA: TGTGCCAGCAGTCCGGGACAGGGGCGCGCAGATACGCAGTATTTT. Translated: CASSPGQGRADTQYF.

This chain connects TRBV20-1 to TRBJ2-1; D not certain. Germline V gives CDR1 DFQATT, CDR2 SNEGSKA (reference sequence). CDR3 length: 8 residues. Trimming removed 7 bases from V and 12 bases from J, with 7 bases in between. The CDR3 DNA is TGCAGTGTTCTCGGGCAGTTCTTC. Encoded protein: CSVLGQFF.

A single count supports this clonotype. The gene calls are TRBV28 and TRBJ2-7, with TRBD2 as a possible D gene (5 bases). The CDR3 runs 13 residues. Germline V gene sequence: CDR1 MDHEN, CDR2 SYDVKM. The germline V and J ends were trimmed by 4 bases and 7 bases, with 14 bases remaining between them. Here the CDR3 reads CASSSPGEVEQYF. CDR3 coding DNA: TGTGCCAGCAGTTCCCCCGGGGAAGTGGAGCAGTACTTC.

The genes are TRBV10-3 and TRBJ2-3; D is undetermined. The CDR3 is made up of 11 amino acids. The germline CDR1 and CDR2 sequences are ENHRY and SYGVKD. The V end lost 8 bases, the J end lost 5 bases, and 8 bases lay between the germline ends. CDR3 in DNA: TGTGCCATCCAGAGTCTAGATACGCAGTATTTT. Translating gives CAIQSLDTQYF.

The chain recombines TRBV2 with TRBJ1-2; tentative D call: TRBD1 (6 bases). This CDR3 comprises 14 residues. Per the germline V gene, CDR1 is SNHLY and CDR2 is FYNNEI. V lost 2 bases and J 3 bases, leaving 10 bases between the germline ends. CDR3 protein: CASSEQAGDYGYTF. Here the CDR3 DNA reads TGTGCCAGCAGTGAACAGGCAGGGGACTATGGCTACACCTTC.

The rearrangement joins TRBV19 to TRBJ1-5; a weak D match, TRBD1 (6 bases). Trimming stripped 8 bases from V and 6 bases from J, with 17 bases between. This CDR3 has 14 amino acids. In germline, CDR1 is LNHDA, CDR2 SQIVND (reference sequence). In DNA, the CDR3 is TGTGCCAGTTCGGCCCAGGGGCAGGGTCAGCCCCAGCATTTT. Its translation: CASSAQGQGQPQHF.

The chain is built from TRBV3-1 and TRBJ2-5; D gene uncertain. V gave up 0 bases and J gave up 1 base, with 9 bases separating them. Germline V gene lookup returns CDR1 LGHDT and CDR2 YNNKEL (reference sequence). This CDR3 is built from 15 residues. In DNA form, the CDR3 reads TGTGCCAGCAGCCAAGAGGCTGGGCGCCAAGAGACCCAGTACTTC. Protein product: CASSQEAGRQETQYF.

This chain connects TRBV3-1 to TRBJ2-3, with TRBD2 as a possible D gene (5 bases). Germline V gives CDR1 LGHDT, CDR2 YNNKEL (reference sequence). CDR3 size: 14 residues. With 4 bases removed from V and 8 bases from J, the gap between germline ends came to 16 bases. This chain's CDR3 is CASSPTHPSGTQYF. The CDR3 DNA reads as TGTGCCAGCAGCCCGACCCACCCCAGCGGTACGCAGTATTTT.

This clonotype was detected only once. This chain links TRBV29-1 with TRBJ1-2, with a possible D match to TRBD1 (6 bases). V gave up 2 bases and J gave up 8 bases, with 18 bases separating them. This CDR3 region has 14 residues. The germline gives CDR1 SQVTM, CDR2 ANQGSEA. CDR3 bases: TGCAGCGTTGAAAAGGGGCCGATTACAGGGGGCTACACCTTC. Translating it yields CSVEKGPITGGYTF.

This chain connects TRBV6-6 to TRBJ1-1; D is uncertain. The germline gives CDR1 MNHNY, CDR2 SVGAGI (reference sequence). The CDR3 has 13 amino acids. V was trimmed by 2 bases and J by 1 base, leaving 5 bases between them. The CDR3 spells CASSYGSNTEAFF. The CDR3, as DNA: TGTGCCAGCAGTTACGGTTCGAACACTGAAGCTTTCTTT.